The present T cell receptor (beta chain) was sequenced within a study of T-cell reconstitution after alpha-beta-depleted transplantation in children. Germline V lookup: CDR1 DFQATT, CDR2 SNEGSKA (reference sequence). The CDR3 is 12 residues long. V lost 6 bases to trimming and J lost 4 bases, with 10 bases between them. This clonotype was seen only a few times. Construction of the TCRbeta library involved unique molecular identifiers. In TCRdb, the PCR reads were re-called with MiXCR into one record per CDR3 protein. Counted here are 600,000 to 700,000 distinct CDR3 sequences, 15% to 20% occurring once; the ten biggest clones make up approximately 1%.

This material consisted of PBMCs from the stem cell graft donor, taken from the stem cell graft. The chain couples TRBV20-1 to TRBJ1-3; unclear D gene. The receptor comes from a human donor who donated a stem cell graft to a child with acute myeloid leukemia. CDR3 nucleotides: TGCAGTGCAAAGACGGAAGGAAACACCATATATTTT. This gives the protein CSAKTEGNTIYF.